The 2 T cell receptor beta chains in this list originate from one sample, sequenced in a study of cytomegalovirus exposure and HLA in healthy donors. Primers for the PCR totalled 60 Vbeta and 13 Jbeta. The method was immunoSEQ multiplex PCR; TCRdb's version includes in-frame clones alone and lacks a portion of them. The table includes about 90,000 clones, around 78% detected once. The sequencing sample was made of PBMCs. The receptor source for this set is a man aged 30-40 years in good health and CMV-seronegative.

The chain carries TRBV7-6 and TRBJ2-3; 7 bases align to TRBD1. The V gene's germline CDR1 is SGHVS and CDR2 FNYEAQ. With V trimmed by 5 bases and J by 0 bases, 8 bases remained unmatched. The CDR3 is 16 residues long. The CDR3 sequence is CASSRRDRTSTDTQYF. Here the CDR3 DNA reads TGTGCCAGCAGCCGAAGGGACAGAACTAGCACAGATACGCAGTATTTT.

V usage is TRBV5-1 and J usage is TRBJ1-2; D gene uncertain. CDR3 size: 12 residues. V lost 2 bases and J 8 bases, leaving 10 bases between the germline ends. Germline V gene data show CDR1 as SGHRS and CDR2 as YFSETQ. CDR3 residues: CASSFSADGYTF. The CDR3 coding sequence is TGCGCCAGCAGCTTCTCAGCGGACGGCTACACCTTC.